The 4 T cell receptor beta chains below all came from one sample that was sequenced in a study of T cell responses to AZD1222 COVID-19 vaccine. Method: immunoSEQ multiplex PCR; TCRdb's copy keeps in-frame clones and lacks some. The top ten clones hold less than 6.5% of a sample with approximately 130,000 clones, around 90% of them seen once. This specimen was peripheral blood, taken on day 0 of AZD1222 vaccination. The receptors were sampled from an adult in good health.

The chain has TRBV7-3 and TRBJ2-1; TRBD2 agrees at 8 bases. Looked up from germline, CDR1 is SGHTA and CDR2 is FQGTGA. The CDR3 loop spans 18 amino acids. V lost 2 bases to trimming and J lost 0 bases; unmatched junction nucleotides: 9. The CDR3 DNA reads TGTGCCAGCAGCTTATACGGGGCCAGCGGGAGCTCCTACAATGAGCAGTTCTTC. Translating it yields CASSLYGASGSSYNEQFF.

The chain uses TRBV24-1 and TRBJ2-1; 10 bases align to TRBD1. Trimming removed 4 bases from V and 3 bases from J; junction bases left unmatched: 5. The CDR3 is made up of 16 amino acids. CDR1 and CDR2 (germline): KGHDR, SFDVKD. CDR3 DNA: TGTGCCACCAGTGAAAAGGGACAGGGGTTCTACAATGAGCAGTTCTTC. It yields the protein CATSEKGQGFYNEQFF.

V and J are TRBV18 and TRBJ2-6; D ambiguous. From germline, CDR1 is KGHSH and CDR2 LQKENI. Trimming took 3 bases from V and 0 from J, leaving 9 bases between them. The CDR3 runs 16 residues. CDR3 DNA: TGTGCCAGCTCACCGACGTCTTCCTCTGGGGCCAACGTCCTGACTTTC. Its translation is CASSPTSSSGANVLTF.

This rearrangement joins TRBV4-2 to TRBJ2-3; no firm D call. Trimming removed 3 bases from V and 6 bases from J, with 4 bases in between. The germline gives CDR1 LGHNA, CDR2 YNFKEQ. This CDR3 has 11 amino acids. The CDR3 sequence is CASSQRDTQYF. CDR3 in DNA: TGTGCCAGCAGCCAGCGTGATACGCAGTATTTT.